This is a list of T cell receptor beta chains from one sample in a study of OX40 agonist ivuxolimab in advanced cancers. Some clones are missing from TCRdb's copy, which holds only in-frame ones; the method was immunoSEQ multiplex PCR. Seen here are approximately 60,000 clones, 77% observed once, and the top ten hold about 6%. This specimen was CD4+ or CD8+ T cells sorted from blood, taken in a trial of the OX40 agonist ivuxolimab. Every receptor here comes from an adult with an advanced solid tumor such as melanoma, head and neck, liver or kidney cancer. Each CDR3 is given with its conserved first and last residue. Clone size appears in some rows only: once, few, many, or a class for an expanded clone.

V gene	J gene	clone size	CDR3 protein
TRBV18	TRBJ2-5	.	CASHGTLPGQETQYF
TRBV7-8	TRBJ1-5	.	CASSLEGYQPQHF
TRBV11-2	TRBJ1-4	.	CASSPRGGTNEKLFF
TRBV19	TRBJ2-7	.	CASSIAGGETYEQYF
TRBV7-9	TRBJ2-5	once	CASIGWGPLRNQYF
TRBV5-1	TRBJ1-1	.	CASSIDRPNEAFF
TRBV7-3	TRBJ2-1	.	CASSPRTTGFNEQFF
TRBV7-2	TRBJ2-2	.	CASIKDRTLTGELFF
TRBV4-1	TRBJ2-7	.	CASSQVDLGITYEQYF
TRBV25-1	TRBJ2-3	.	CASSSRTGLGTDTQYF
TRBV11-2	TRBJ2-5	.	CASSWGGVETQYF
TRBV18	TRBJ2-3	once	CASSPRQGRSTDTQYF
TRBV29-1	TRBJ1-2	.	CSASRTGEAGGYTF
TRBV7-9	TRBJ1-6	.	CASSLGTLERSPLHF
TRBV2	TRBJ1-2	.	CASSEYGGEGYGYTF
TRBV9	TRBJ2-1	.	CASSGRYRTPNEQFF
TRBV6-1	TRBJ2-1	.	CASSEAARGRNKQFF
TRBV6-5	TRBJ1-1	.	CASYRGKTSFF
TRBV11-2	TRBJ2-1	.	CASSLQQGPIYNEQFF
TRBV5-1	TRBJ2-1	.	CASSPGTSGGNEQFF
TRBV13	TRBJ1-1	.	CASSLGLAGTEAFF
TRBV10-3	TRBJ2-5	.	CAIRRGGGQETQYF
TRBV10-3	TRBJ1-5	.	CAISPGTLDQPQHF
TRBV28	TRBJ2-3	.	CASSLSREGTDTQYF
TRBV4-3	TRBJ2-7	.	CASSQYTGTYSYEQYF
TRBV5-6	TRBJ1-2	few	CASSLDGGGGYGYTF
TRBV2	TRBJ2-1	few	CASSEELAGNNEQFF
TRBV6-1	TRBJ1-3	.	CASSERVEGWGPSGNTIYF
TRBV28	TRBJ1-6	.	CASSLSGALNSPLHF
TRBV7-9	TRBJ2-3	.	CASSLVGGVVDTQYF
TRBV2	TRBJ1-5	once	CASSANRDNQPQHF
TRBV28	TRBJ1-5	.	CASSFGGSTKQPQHF
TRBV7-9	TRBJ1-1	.	CASSPPGVNTEAFF
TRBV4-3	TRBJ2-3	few	CASSQDSPSGGADTQYF
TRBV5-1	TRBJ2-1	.	CASSSTPQRPRDEQFF
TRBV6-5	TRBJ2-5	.	CASRPTGVETQYF
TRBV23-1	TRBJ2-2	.	CAHGSGELFF
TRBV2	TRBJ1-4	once	CASRGASTNEKLFF
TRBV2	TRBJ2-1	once	CASSEYNLDEQFF
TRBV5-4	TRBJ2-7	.	CASSLSAEYEQYF
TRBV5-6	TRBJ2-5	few	CASSLRETQYF
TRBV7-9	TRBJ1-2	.	CASSPGQGYYGYTF
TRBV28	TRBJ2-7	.	CASSPHSSGRYEQYF
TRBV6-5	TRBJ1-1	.	CASSSDRYNTEAFF
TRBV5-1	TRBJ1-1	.	CASSLGTGGGLAEAFF
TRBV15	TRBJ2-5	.	CATTRRVGQETQYF
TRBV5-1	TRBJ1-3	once	CASSLYSGNTIYF
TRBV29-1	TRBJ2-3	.	CSVDGTGGPTDTQYF